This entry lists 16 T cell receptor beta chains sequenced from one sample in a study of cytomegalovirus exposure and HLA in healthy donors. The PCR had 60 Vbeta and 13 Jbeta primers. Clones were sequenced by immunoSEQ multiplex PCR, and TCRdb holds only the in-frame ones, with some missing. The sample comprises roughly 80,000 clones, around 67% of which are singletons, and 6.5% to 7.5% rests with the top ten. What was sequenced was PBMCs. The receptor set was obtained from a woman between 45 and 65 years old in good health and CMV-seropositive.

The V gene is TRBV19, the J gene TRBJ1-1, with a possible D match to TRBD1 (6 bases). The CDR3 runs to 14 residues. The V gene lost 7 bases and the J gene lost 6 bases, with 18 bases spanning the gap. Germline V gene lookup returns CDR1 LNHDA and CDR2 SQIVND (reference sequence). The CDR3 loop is CASNKGRGDPEAFF. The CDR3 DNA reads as TGTGCCAGTAACAAAGGGAGGGGGGACCCTGAAGCTTTCTTT. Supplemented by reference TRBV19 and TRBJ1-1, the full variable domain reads DGGITQSPKYLFRKEGQNVTLSCEQNLNHDAMYWYRQDPGQGLRLIYYSQIVNDFQKGDIAEGYSVSREKKESFPLTVTSAQKNPTAFYLCASNKGRGDPEAFFGQGTRLTVV.

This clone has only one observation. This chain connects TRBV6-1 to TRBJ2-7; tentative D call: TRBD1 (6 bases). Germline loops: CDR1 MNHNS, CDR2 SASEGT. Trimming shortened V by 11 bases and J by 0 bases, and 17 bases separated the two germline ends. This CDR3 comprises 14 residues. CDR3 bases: TGTGCCCACTCCCGGACAGCAGACTCCTACGAGCAGTACGTC. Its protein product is CAHSRTADSYEQYV.

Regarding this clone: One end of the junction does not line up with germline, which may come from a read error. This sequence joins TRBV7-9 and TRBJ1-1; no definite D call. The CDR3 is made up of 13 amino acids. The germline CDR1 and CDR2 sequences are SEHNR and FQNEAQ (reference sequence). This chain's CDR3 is CSSSTATGAEAFF. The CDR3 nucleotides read TGTTCCAGCAGCACAGCGACGGGAGCTGAAGCTTTCTTT.

The chain's CDR3 is CASSYSNSGGYEQYF. CDR3 coding DNA: TGTGCCAGCAGTTACTCGAACAGCGGGGGGTACGAGCAGTACTTC. The chain combines TRBV6-6 with TRBJ2-7; TRBD2 agrees at 9 bases. Germline lookup yields CDR1 MNHNY and CDR2 SVGAGI (reference sequence). The length of the CDR3 is 15 residues. V shed 0 bases and J 4 bases; nucleotides not matched to a gene: 4.

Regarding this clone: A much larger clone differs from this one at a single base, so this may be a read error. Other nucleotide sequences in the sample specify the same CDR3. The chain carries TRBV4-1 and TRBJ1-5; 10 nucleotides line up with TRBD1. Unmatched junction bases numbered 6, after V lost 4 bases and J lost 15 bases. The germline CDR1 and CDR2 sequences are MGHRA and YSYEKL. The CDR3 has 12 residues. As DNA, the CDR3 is TGCGCCAGCAGCCCCGGGGACAGGGGCTTGCATTTT. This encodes CASSPGDRGLHF.

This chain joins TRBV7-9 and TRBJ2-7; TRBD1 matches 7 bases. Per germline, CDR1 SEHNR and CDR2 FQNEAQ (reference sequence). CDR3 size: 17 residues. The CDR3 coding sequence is TGTTCCAGCAGCTTAGTTGACTCTGGGGACAGATCCTACGAGCAGTACGTC. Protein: CSSSLVDSGDRSYEQYV.

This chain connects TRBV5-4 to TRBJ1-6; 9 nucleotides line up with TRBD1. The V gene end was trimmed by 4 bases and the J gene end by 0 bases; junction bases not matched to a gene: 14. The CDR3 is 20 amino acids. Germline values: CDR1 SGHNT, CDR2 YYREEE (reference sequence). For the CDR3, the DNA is TGTGCCAGCAGCGCAGGCGAGGGACAGGGTCCGAGCTCCTATAATTCACCCCTCCACTTT. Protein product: CASSAGEGQGPSSYNSPLHF.

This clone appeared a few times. CDR3: CASSPSGQGSEAFF. The DNA of the CDR3 is TGTGCCAGCTCACCCTCGGGACAGGGCAGTGAAGCTTTCTTT. The rearrangement links TRBV18 to TRBJ1-1; 9 nucleotides agree with TRBD1. CDR1 is KGHSH and CDR2 is LQKENI in the germline V gene. The trim removed 3 bases at V and 7 bases at J, leaving 6 bases unmatched. The CDR3 length is 14 residues.

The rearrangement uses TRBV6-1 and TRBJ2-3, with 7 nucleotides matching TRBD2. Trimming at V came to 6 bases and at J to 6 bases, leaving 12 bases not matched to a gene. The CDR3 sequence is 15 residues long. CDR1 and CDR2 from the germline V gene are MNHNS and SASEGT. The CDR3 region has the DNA TGTGCCAGCAGCGAGCGGGGCCGGCCGTCCGATACGCAGTATTTT. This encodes CASSERGRPSDTQYF.

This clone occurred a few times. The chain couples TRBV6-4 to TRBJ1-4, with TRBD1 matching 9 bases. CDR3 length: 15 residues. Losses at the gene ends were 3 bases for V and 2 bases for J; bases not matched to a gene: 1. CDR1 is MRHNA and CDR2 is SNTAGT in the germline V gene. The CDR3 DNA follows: TGTGCCAGCAGTGAAACAGGGGGCACTAATGAAAAACTGTTTTTT. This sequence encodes CASSETGGTNEKLFF.

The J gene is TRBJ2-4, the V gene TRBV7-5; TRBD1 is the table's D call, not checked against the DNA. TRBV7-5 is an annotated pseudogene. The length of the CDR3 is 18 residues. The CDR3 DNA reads TGTGCCAGAAGCTGTAGTCCCGGGACAGGGTCAGCCAAAAACATTCAGTACTTC. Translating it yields CARSCSPGTGSAKNIQYF.

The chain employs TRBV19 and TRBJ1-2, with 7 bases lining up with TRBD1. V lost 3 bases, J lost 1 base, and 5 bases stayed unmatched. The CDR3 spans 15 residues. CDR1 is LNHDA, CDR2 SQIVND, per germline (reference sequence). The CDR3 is CASSISGQNNYGYTF. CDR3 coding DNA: TGTGCCAGTAGTATCTCGGGACAGAATAACTATGGCTACACCTTC. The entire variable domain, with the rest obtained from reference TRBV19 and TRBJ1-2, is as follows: DGGITQSPKYLFRKEGQNVTLSCEQNLNHDAMYWYRQDPGQGLRLIYYSQIVNDFQKGDIAEGYSVSREKKESFPLTVTSAQKNPTAFYLCASSISGQNNYGYTFGSGTRLTVV.

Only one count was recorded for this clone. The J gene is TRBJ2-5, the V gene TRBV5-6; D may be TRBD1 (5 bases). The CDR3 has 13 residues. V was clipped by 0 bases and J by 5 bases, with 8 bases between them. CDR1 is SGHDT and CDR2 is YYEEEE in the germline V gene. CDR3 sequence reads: CASSLEGRETQYF. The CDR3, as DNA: TGTGCCAGCAGCTTGGAGGGGCGGGAGACCCAGTACTTC.

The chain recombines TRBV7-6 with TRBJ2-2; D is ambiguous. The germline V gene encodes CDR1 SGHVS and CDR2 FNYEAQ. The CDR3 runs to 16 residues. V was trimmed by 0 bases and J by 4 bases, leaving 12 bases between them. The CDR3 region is CASSLAPSRVTGELFF. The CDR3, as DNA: TGTGCCAGCAGCTTAGCCCCGAGTCGTGTCACCGGGGAGCTGTTTTTT. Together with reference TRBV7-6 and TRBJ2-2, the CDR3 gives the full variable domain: GAGVSQSPRYKVTKRGQDVALRCDPISGHVSLYWYRQALGQGPEFLTYFNYEAQQDKSGLPNDRFSAERPEGSISTLTIQRTEQRDSAMYRCASSLAPSRVTGELFFGEGSRLTVL.

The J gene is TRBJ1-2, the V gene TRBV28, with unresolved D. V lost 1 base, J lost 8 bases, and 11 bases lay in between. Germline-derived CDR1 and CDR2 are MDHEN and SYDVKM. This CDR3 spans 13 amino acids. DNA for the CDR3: TGTGCCAGCAGTTTATCCCTACTGAGCGGCTACACCTTC. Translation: CASSLSLLSGYTF.

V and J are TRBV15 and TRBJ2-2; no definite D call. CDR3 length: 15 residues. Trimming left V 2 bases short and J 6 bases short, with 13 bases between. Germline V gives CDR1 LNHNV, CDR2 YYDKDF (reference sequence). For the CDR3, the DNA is TGTGCCACCAGCAGACAACAAGTGGTGGCCGGGGAGCTGTTTTTT. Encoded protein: CATSRQQVVAGELFF.